This T cell receptor beta chain emerged from a study of cytomegalovirus exposure and HLA in healthy donors. The PCR contained 60 Vbeta and 13 Jbeta primers. Assay: immunoSEQ multiplex PCR; the TCRdb copy retains only in-frame clones and omits some. Here the sample spans over 100,000 clones, around three quarters being singletons. General observations from the study: The authors later linked a missense DCLRE1C variant to TCR beta V- and J-gene trimming.

Worth noting for this clone: Its antigen is unidentified.

The CDR3 extends over 14 amino acids. Germline CDR1 LGHNT, CDR2 FRNRAP. Trimming left V 4 bases short and J 4 bases short, with 13 bases between. The J gene is TRBJ2-5, the V gene TRBV12-5, with a possible D match to TRBD2 (6 bases). The specimen sequenced was PBMCs. The sequence was collected from a woman between 18 and 30 years old in good health and CMV-seropositive. CDR3 region: CASGSGAGRETQYF. DNA of the CDR3: TGTGCTAGTGGTTCCGGCGCCGGGAGAGAGACCCAGTACTTC.